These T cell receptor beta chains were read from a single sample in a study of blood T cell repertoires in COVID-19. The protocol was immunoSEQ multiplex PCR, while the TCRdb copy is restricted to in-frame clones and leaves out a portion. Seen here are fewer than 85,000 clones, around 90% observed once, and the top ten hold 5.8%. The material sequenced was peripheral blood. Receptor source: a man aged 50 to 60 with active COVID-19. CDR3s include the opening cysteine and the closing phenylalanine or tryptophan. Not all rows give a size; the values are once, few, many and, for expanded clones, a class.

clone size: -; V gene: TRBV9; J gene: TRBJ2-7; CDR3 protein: CASSVGTSGSNEQYF
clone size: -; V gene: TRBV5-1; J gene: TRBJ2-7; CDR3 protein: CASSLPGDSYEQYF
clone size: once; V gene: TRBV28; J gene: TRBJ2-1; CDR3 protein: CAISSPRSYNEQFF
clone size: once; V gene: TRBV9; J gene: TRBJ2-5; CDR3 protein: CASSAGLAGEAQYF
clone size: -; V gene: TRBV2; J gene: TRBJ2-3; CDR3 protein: CASKSGNTDTQYF
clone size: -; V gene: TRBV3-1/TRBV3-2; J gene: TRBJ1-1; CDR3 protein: CASRGGTEAFF
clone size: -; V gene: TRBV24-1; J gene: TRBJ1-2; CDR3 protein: CATSDLWDNGYTF
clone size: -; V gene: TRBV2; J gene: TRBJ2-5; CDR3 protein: CASSGALTSGSRETQYF
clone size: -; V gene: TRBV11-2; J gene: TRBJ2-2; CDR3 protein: CASSLRAGGPGELFF
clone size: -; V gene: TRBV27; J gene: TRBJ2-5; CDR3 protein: CASSLEGTRRAETQYF
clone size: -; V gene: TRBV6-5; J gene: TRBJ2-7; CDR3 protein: CAHTVRQGGEQYF
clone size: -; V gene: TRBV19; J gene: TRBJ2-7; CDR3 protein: CASSRMWTGTYEQYF
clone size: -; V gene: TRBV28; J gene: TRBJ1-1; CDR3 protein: CASRGLMGIEQRNTEAFF
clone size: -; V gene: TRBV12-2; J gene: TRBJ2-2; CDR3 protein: CASRLADSGKHYTGELFF
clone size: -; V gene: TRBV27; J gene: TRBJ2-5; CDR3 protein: CASSLSLGGQETQYF
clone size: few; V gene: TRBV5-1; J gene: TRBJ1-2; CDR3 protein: CASSLEGGRGYTF
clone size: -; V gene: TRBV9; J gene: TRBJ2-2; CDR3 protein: CASSVGQGTIGELFF
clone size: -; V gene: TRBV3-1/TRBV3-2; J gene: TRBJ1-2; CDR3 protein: CASSPTGGDGYTF
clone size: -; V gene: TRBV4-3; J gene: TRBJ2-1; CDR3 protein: CASSQVRLPRWNEQFF
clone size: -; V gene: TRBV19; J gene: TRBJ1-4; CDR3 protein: CASRPSGVGEKLFF
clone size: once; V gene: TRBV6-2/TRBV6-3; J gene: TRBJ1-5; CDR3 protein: CASSSVDRNNQPQHF
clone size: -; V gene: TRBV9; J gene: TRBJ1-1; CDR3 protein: CASSAGQGEPYDTEAFF
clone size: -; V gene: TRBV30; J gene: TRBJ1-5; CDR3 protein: CAWNSGVEGQPQHF
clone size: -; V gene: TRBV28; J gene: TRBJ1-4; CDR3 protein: CASSLRGVAANEKLFF
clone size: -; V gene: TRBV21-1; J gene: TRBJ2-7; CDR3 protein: CASSNNRGGLAGVDEQYF
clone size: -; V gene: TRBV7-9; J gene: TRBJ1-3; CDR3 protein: CASASPTGASGNTIYF
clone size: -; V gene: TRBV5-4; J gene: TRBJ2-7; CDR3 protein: CASSLEGQGAGEQYF
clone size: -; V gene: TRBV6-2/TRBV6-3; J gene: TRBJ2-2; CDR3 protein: CASSYPRGGGNTGELFF
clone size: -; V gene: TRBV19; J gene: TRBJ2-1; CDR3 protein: CASSRDLAGGTNEQFF
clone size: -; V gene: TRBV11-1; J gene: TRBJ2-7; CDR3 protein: CASSLGRERDEQYF
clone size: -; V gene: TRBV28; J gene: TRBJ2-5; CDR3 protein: CASSLWTGKETQYF
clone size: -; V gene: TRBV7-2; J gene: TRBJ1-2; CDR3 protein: CASSPGAGVNYGYTF
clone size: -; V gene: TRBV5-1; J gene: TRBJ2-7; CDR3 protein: CASSLQGPLSYEQYF
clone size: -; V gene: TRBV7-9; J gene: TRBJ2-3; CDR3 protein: CASSSLSGTDTQYF
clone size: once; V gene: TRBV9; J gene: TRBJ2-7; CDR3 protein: CASSVGPSVASEQYF
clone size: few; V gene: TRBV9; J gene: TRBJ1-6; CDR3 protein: CASSVGPRAQGSPLHF
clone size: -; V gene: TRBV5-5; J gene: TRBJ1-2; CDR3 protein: CASSLVLAYGYTF
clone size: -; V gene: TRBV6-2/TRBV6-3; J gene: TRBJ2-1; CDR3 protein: CASSTQSGTNEQFF
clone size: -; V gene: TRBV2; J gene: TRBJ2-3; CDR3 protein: CASNGEIVDTQYF
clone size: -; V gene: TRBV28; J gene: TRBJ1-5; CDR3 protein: CASSPRTGGQPQHF
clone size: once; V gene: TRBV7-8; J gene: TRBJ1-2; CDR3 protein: CASSPTGSYGYTF
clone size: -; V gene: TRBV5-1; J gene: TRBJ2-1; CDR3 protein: CASSLDRSPRSLAGVRYEQFF
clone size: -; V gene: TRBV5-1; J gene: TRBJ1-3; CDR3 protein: CASSLGTRATGNTIYF
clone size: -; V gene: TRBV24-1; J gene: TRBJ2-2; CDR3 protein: CATSDPQGPTGELFF
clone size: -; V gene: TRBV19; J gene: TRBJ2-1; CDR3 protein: CASSIGTSTYNEQFF
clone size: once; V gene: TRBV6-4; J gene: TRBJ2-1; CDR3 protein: CASSYSRSYNEQFF
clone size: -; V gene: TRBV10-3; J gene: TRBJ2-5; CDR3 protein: CAISGANNGETQYF
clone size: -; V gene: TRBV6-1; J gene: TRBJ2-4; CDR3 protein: CASSEARQGARKAKNIQYF
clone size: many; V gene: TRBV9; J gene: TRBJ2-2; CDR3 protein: CASSVASGNTGELFF
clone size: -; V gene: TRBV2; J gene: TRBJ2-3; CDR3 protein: CASSERGGDTQYF
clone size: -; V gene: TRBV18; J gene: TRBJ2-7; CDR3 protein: CASSDSNPGQGALRQYF
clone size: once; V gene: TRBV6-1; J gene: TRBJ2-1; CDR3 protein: CASSAYSGISYNEQFF
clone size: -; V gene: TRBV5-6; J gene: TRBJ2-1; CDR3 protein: CASSLMISGYNEQFF